Here is one TCR beta chain with its context. Its antigen is as yet unknown. Deletions cut 3 bases from V and 0 bases from J, with 9 bases between. Germline CDR1 KGHSH, CDR2 LQKENI. This CDR3 region has 15 residues. Caucasian, healthy and from Russia, the donors were aged between 6 and 90. Alongside a J-beta primer mix, a sample-barcoded 5' primer served in a second PCR lasting about 6 to 12 cycles. TCRdb passed the 5' RACE reads through MiXCR, listing each CDR3 protein once. The data hold some 690,000 distinct CDR3 sequences, with 22% observed a single time. The data derive from a study of blood T cells in healthy people across ages. Findings of the study overall: It was held that the diversity estimates obtained from one million T cells were underestimates. While age rose, TCR beta diversity per million T cells dropped in a roughly linear way. A strong correlation was seen between TCR beta diversity and naive T cell percentage.

V is TRBV18 and J is TRBJ1-3; D is unresolved. The receptor was derived from a man in his sixties or seventies in good health. The sample comprised blood. CDR3 residues: CASSPDGNSGNTIYF. DNA for the CDR3: TGTGCCAGCTCACCCGACGGGAACTCTGGAAACACCATATATTTT.